This T cell receptor beta chain was documented in a study of blood T cell repertoires in COVID-19. As for the study in general: Some COVID-19 samples were acute and others convalescent; all came from the United States, Italy and Spain. In each case, the material was cDNA or gDNA derived from T cells, B-cell-depleted T cells, or PBMCs.

Sequenced by immunoSEQ multiplex PCR; TCRdb stores in-frame clones only, minus some. Among roughly 260,000 clones listed, approximately 90% were seen once. Trimming cost V 3 bases and J 5 bases; bases outside gene matches: 6. The CDR3 totals 14 residues. From germline, CDR1 is SGDLS and CDR2 YYNGEE. The receptor was isolated from a man in his 60s who had recovered from COVID-19. The chain has TRBV9 and TRBJ2-7, with 9 bases identical to TRBD1. The sequenced sample was peripheral blood. DNA of the CDR3: TGTGCCAGCAGCGCCTCGACAGGGGGTAACGAGCAGTACTTC. This translates into CASSASTGGNEQYF. Supplemented by reference TRBV9 and TRBJ2-7, the full variable domain reads DSGVTQTPKHLITATGQRVTLRCSPRSGDLSVYWYQQSLDQGLQFLIQYYNGEERAKGNILERFSAQQFPDLHSELNLSSLELGDSALYFCASSASTGGNEQYFGPGTRLTVT.